Below are 2 T cell receptor beta chains sequenced from a single sample in a study of metastatic and nonmetastatic thyroid tumors. TCRdb reanalyzed the PCR reads with MiXCR. In the table there are 20,000 to 25,000 clones, roughly 20% of which are singletons. Among the patients, none had received any treatment before thyroid surgery. Material for sequencing was blood. The source is a female donor with papillary thyroid cancer or a benign thyroid nodule (not recorded which). Some clones in this sample may be carry-over from other donors' samples.

Comments on this clone: The sample has other DNA sequences that encode this CDR3 too. This chain joins TRBV5-8 and TRBJ1-2, with D possibly being TRBD1 (6 bases). Trimming pared 8 bases from V and 4 bases from J, leaving 15 bases between. Germline assignment: CDR1 SGHTS and CDR2 YDEGEE. This CDR3 is 13 amino acids long. The CDR3 nucleotides read TGTGCCAGTAGCCCGGACAGATCCTATGGCTACACCTTC. Protein sequence: CASSPDRSYGYTF. The full variable domain, with the rest looked up from reference TRBV5-8 and TRBJ1-2, is EAGVTQSPTHLIKTRGQQATLRCSPISGHTSVYWYQQALGLGLQFLLWYDEGEERNRGNFPPRFSGRQFPNYSSELNVNALELEDSALYLCASSPDRSYGYTFGSGTRLTVV.

The sample holds many counts of this clone. This rearrangement joins TRBV5-4 to TRBJ1-4, with unresolved D. This CDR3 is built from 15 residues. Trimming stripped 3 bases from V and 3 bases from J, with 12 bases between. Germline lookup yields CDR1 SGHNT and CDR2 YYREEE (reference sequence). The CDR3 spells CASSSRLGANEKLFF. CDR3 bases: TGTGCCAGCAGCTCGCGCCTCGGGGCTAATGAAAAACTGTTTTTT.